This record covers a single TCR beta chain. Antigen unknown. This specimen comes from a study of cytomegalovirus exposure and HLA in healthy donors. Study in general: A later analysis reported the same platform for the 100 to 150 validation repertoires and the roughly 630 first-cohort repertoires.

Regarding the study as a whole: Cytomegalovirus status, reportedly, was diagnosed with high specificity and sensitivity by the classifier. A few of the chains that were CMV-associated were confirmed in vitro to be specific for CMV antigens.

Repertoires were generated with immunoSEQ multiplex PCR, while TCRdb's copy carries only in-frame clones and drops some. The sample lists roughly 200,000 clones, about 81% occurring once. The CDR3 spans 14 residues. The germline V and J ends were trimmed by 0 bases and 1 base, with 7 bases remaining between them. Germline V CDR1 and CDR2: MNHEY, SMNVEV (reference sequence). This sequence joins TRBV27 and TRBJ2-7, with a tentative D call TRBD1 (5 bases). This clonotype was obtained from a woman between 25 and 40 years old in good health and CMV-seronegative. Material for sequencing was PBMCs. The DNA for the CDR3 is TGTGCCAGCAGTTTATCAGGGGCTTCCTACGAGCAGTACTTC. Translation gives CASSLSGASYEQYF.